Below, one TCR beta chain is given with its context. Its antigen specificity is not known. Per-base qualities were not stored, and no clone one base away is much larger. The data are from a study of cytomegalovirus exposure and HLA in healthy donors (dated by TCRdb to the late 2010s). Regarding the research as a whole: In an earlier analysis of 587 of the donors, less than 350 Gb of sequence data and 90 million to 120 million unique TCR beta sequences from roughly 180 million T cells were reported. An early release that covered about 600 HLA-typed donors contained around 300 gigabases of sequencing data and 85 million to 100 million unique TCR sequences. The genetic ancestry cluster associated with self-reported Caucasian donors included over 65% of the 398 genotyped donors. The study aimed to test whether cataloging public T cell receptors could reveal signatures of past pathogen exposure. The study profiled the T cell repertoires of hundreds of subjects by immunosequencing and related them to cytomegalovirus serostatus. In addition to the first cohort of 666 subjects, a separate validation cohort of 130 or so different subjects was used. The study combined high-throughput TCR immunosequencing, statistical association of individual TCRs with disease status, and machine learning to predict cytomegalovirus infection status. To study patterns of TCR occurrence, a later analysis re-analyzed previously published TCR beta repertoires from 600 to 750 donors and added high-resolution HLA genotyping. Rather than drawing on any new phenotypic data, the later analysis identified candidate immune exposures from TCR beta sequences and the way those sequences occurred across donors. In an earlier analysis of a few hundred of the donors, high-throughput TCR beta sequencing was used to judge whether each TCR beta V gene segment behaved as functional or pseudogenic. Alongside the repertoire data, information on donor age, sex, ethnicity and CMV serostatus was compiled. In a later genetic analysis, genome-wide SNP genotypes for about 65% of the 666 donors were used, and that subset was treated as a discovery cohort. Every discovery cohort repertoire had been produced on one sequencing platform. Class I and class II HLA loci were covered by the typing at four-digit resolution. The number of typed donors differed by locus: about 620-640 for A, B, C, DRB1 and DQB1; 500 to 550 for DQA1; approximately 600 for DPA1; and around 450 for DPB1. Five DR-DQ haplotypes were handled as single units for association and clustering, since linkage in the cohort was strong. Among some 410 genotyped donors of the cohort, an average of 235,054 unique TCR beta nucleotide sequences were sequenced per donor, roughly a sixth of them non-productive.

The CDR1 and CDR2 encoded by the germline V gene are MDHEN and SYDVKM. V trim: 3 bases; J trim: 4 bases; unmatched bases: 6. Reading from cysteine to phenylalanine, the CDR3 counts 15 amino acids. Only the CDR3 DNA stays, 45 bases, in frame from base 1. The cohort was made up of approximately 670 healthy bone marrow donors. At the time of sampling, all cohort members were nominally healthy, though unrecorded immune exposures were likely present. The donor was CMV seropositive and belonged to the group of 270 or so seropositive cohort members. Every donor gave a peripheral blood sample, and the peripheral blood mononuclear cells from that sample were used for TCR beta sequencing. The Qiagen DNeasy Blood Extraction Kit was used to extract genomic DNA from the blood cell samples. Broader findings and caveats from the paper: A group of highly shared sequence variants was considered likely to be a technical artifact of the sequencing pipeline. A later analysis found that TCR association rates varied across HLA loci, with DRB1 alleles showing the most associated TCRs and HLA-C alleles the fewest. In a later genetic analysis, fewer N-insertions in productive TCRs were reported among donors in an Asian-associated ancestry cluster than the roughly 640-donor mean. A later genetic analysis associated a missense DCLRE1C variant with V-gene and J-gene trimming of TCR beta chains, and an independent cohort replicated the association. According to the authors, the approach could potentially be generalized to other disease states and immunological phenotypes. In an earlier analysis of under 600 of the donors, most TCR beta V segments were observed in productive rearrangements about 87% or about 30% of the time, broadly matching IMGT annotations. In vitro tests confirmed that three of the cytomegalovirus-associated TCR beta chains recognize cytomegalovirus antigens. Immune exposure information for the cohort was limited to CMV serostatus. A further reported finding was that TCR beta sequences accurately predicted the HLA-A and HLA-B alleles for most subjects in the first cohort. Because counts were too low, about 15 rarely observed V segments, including chromosome 9 orphons, were left out of the earlier analysis of 587 of the donors. Compared with equally common non-associated chains, HLA-associated TCR beta chains in a later analysis were more clonally expanded and had lower generation probabilities. The cohort was sequenced for TCR beta chains only, and without alpha or paired-chain data the features that could be detected were limited. A later analysis reported that several top co-occurrence clusters appeared linked to parvovirus B19, influenza, CMV and Epstein-Barr virus. At a false discovery rate of 0.05, a later analysis linked 16,000 or so TCR beta sequences to specific HLA alleles. The presence/absence analyses assumed that sequencing depth was roughly uniform across donors, and that assumption may not be true. The classifier was reported to diagnose cytomegalovirus status with high specificity and sensitivity in both the original cohort and the validation cohort. A total of fewer than 200 TCR beta chains were listed by the study as associated with cytomegalovirus. Most TCR sequences were seen in very few donors, while some public TCRs were found in many individuals. Strong co-occurrence of HLA alleles, especially DR and DQ, made assigning TCR associations to individual alleles difficult. A later analysis found that most CMV-associated TCR beta chains appeared HLA-restricted, with HLA associations seemingly driven largely by CMV exposure. Correlated functional status among segregating V segments might reflect linkage disequilibrium, but an unknown experimental factor could not be ruled out. Because some donors lacked HLA typing at each locus, the association tests relied only on the typed subset. Some IMGT-functional V segments, including TRBV6-2 and TRBV6-3, could not be told apart with the 87-base-pair reads, so those segments were excluded.

Preparation of the library involved the immunoSEQ multiplex PCR assay. A mixture of 60 forward primers for TCR Vbeta segments and 13 reverse primers for TCR Jbeta segments was used in the multiplex PCR. Amplification of the CDR3 region of rearranged TCR beta genes was performed with a multiplex PCR assay on genomic DNA. Amplified TCR beta libraries were sequenced as 87-base-pair reads on the Illumina HiSeq System. The published analysis was carried out like this. A later analysis tallied roughly 76 million unique TCR beta chains across the 600 to 700 repertoires, and about 10 million of those chains were shared by two or more donors. A nearest-neighbor algorithm error-corrected the raw reads and collapsed the reads into unique sequences, merging closely related sequences to remove PCR and sequencing errors. To assign V, D and J gene segments, CDR3 sequences were aligned to IMGT reference sequences. For a sequence to be retained, a match of at least six nucleotides was required to both a V gene segment and a J gene segment. Rearrangements were called productive when the CDR3 lacked stop codons and stayed in frame with V and J; all others were non-productive. CDR3 was defined by IMGT convention, running from the second conserved V-encoded cysteine to the conserved J-encoded phenylalanine. Sequences without an unambiguous match to a single V gene segment were excluded from the earlier analysis of a few hundred of the donors. In an earlier analysis of 500 to 750 of the donors, V segments were called functional above 56.7% productive rearrangements and were called segregating when the between-donor standard deviation exceeded 5%. A statistical classification framework was developed to diagnose cytomegalovirus status using the catalog of TCR beta chain sequences. V and J gene assignment, in a later analysis, came from comparing TCR nucleotide sequences with IMGT/GENE-DB human TR gene sequences. The TCRdist pipeline was used in a later analysis to assign CDR3 sequences and most-parsimonious VDJ recombination scenarios. In a later analysis, each TCR beta chain was defined by its CDR3 amino acid sequence together with its V-gene family, and reads without a unique V-gene family were excluded. A later analysis removed nearly 600 highly shared, low-generation-probability nucleotide sequences to deal with suspected cross-contamination and a sequencing artifact. For each public chain, a later analysis derived a clonal expansion index from normalized ranks of inferred template counts within each repertoire. Generation probabilities in a later analysis came from a VDJ recombination model fitted to out-of-frame rearrangements, and those results were checked against IGoR. Hypergeometric tests were used in a later analysis to score TCR-TCR, TCR-HLA and TCR-CMV co-occurrence, with a repertoire-size bias correction applied to the TCR pairs. A later analysis estimated false discovery rates by permuting HLA or CMV assignments 20 times. In a later analysis, co-occurring TCRs were grouped with DBSCAN, and TCRdist sequence similarity was added when clustering was performed within HLA-allele-positive subsets. Repertoires with fewer than 30,000 or more than 120,000 public chains were left out of co-occurrence clustering, as were five repertoires with anomalous nucleotide sharing. Imported from immuneACCESS, the table was reduced by TCRdb to in-frame sequences with V and J called. These copies leave out some clones; in studies compared against another copy, an unresolved V gene accounts for under half, and the cause of the remainder is not known. The DNA was the basis for D and trimming; V, J and clone size are from that table. Recorded for this sample are 95,000 to 150,000 clones; approximately 83% of them occurred a single time. The ten largest account for more than 3.5% of the sample.

Sequencing was performed on PBMCs. The clonotype was recovered from a woman aged 40 to 50 in good health and CMV-seropositive. The chain is made from TRBV28 and TRBJ2-3, with 8 middle bases fitting TRBD1. Read as DNA, the sequence is TGTGCCAGCAGTTTGCCGACAGGGGCCCCAGATACGCAGTATTTT. It translates as CASSLPTGAPDTQYF. The entire variable domain, with the stretches around the CDR3 drawn from the reference TRBV28 and TRBJ2-3 proteins, is DVKVTQSSRYLVKRTGEKVFLECVQDMDHENMFWYRQDPGLGLRLIYFSYDVKMKEKGDIPEGYSVSREKKERFSLILESASTNQTSMYLCASSLPTGAPDTQYFGPGTRLTVL.